The 21 T cell receptor beta chains below come from one sample, sequenced in a study of T-cell memory formation after mild COVID-19. TCRdb analysed the 5' RACE reads with MiXCR anew, one entry per CDR3 protein. This sample has around 310,000 distinct CDR3 sequences, with less than 20% found just once. Sequenced input: PBMCs or a T cell subset sorted from them (not recorded which). The source of these receptors is a man aged 18 to 30 who had mild COVID-19 (a few samples of this study predate the infection). Cell type and time point are not known.

V is TRBV12-3 or TRBV12-4 and J is TRBJ1-6, with no clear D. The CDR3 is made up of 14 amino acids. V lost 3 bases and J lost 6, with 9 bases in between. The CDR3 protein is CASSFTWGNSPLHF. In DNA form, the CDR3 reads TGTGCCAGCAGTTTCACATGGGGTAATTCACCCCTCCACTTT.

In its sample, this clonotype was seen a few times. The gene calls are TRBV5-1 and TRBJ2-7, with TRBD1 identical over 8 bases. The ends lost 3 bases at V and 0 bases at J; junction bases unmatched: 5. The CDR3 runs 15 residues. CDR1 is SGHRS, CDR2 YFSETQ, per germline. The chain's CDR3 is CASSSGQGFSYEQYF. CDR3 DNA: TGCGCCAGCAGCTCCGGACAGGGATTCTCCTACGAGCAGTACTTC.

The rearrangement uses TRBV11-2 and TRBJ1-5; TRBD1 might be the D (6 bases). Looked up from germline, CDR1 is SGHAT and CDR2 is FQNNGV. The ends were cut back, 5 bases at V and 6 bases at J, with 17 bases in the middle. This CDR3 region has 15 residues. The chain's CDR3 is CASSPGRVGGQPQHF. CDR3 bases: TGTGCCAGCAGCCCTGGCAGGGTAGGGGGTCAGCCCCAGCATTTT.

J is TRBJ2-7 and V is TRBV10-3; TRBD2 might be the D (7 bases). CDR1 and CDR2 from the germline V gene are ENHRY and SYGVKD. Trimming removed 10 bases at V and 2 bases at J, with 21 bases between. There are 15 residues in the CDR3. CDR3 region: CATILGGLHTYEQYF. The DNA of the CDR3 is TGTGCCACCATCCTGGGGGGGCTCCACACCTACGAGCAGTACTTC.

This clonotype was detected a few times. This chain uses TRBV4-1 with TRBJ2-7; D is uncertain. CDR1 MGHRA and CDR2 YSYEKL come from the germline V gene. Trimming left V 4 bases short and J 2 bases short, with 18 bases between. The CDR3 spans 16 residues. CDR3 residues: CASSRLVHGGPYEQYF. The CDR3 DNA is TGCGCCAGCAGCCGCCTCGTACACGGCGGCCCCTACGAGCAGTACTTC.

The chain couples TRBV5-1 to TRBJ2-5; weak D call: TRBD1 (6 bases). V was trimmed by 1 base and J by 6 bases, leaving 19 bases between them. Germline-derived CDR1 and CDR2 are SGHRS and YFSETQ. The CDR3 extends over 16 amino acids. The CDR3 here is CASSLNLRTAHQTQYF. CDR3 DNA sequence: TGCGCCAGCAGCTTGAATCTCCGGACAGCCCATCAGACCCAGTACTTC. Supplemented by reference TRBV5-1 and TRBJ2-5, the full variable domain reads KAGVTQTPRYLIKTRGQQVTLSCSPISGHRSVSWYQQTPGQGLQFLFEYFSETQRNKGNFPGRFSGRQFSNSRSEMNVSTLELGDSALYLCASSLNLRTAHQTQYFGPGTRLLVL.

Many counts were recorded for this clonotype. This chain uses TRBV29-1 with TRBJ2-2; the D gene could be TRBD1 or TRBD2 (5 bases each). The CDR3 runs to 15 residues. V was trimmed by 5 bases and J by 1 base, leaving 14 bases between them. Germline CDR1 is SQVTM and CDR2 is ANQGSEA. The CDR3 spells CSVRFGALNTGELFF. The CDR3, as DNA: TGCAGCGTTCGTTTCGGGGCACTGAACACCGGGGAGCTGTTTTTT.

The J gene is TRBJ2-4, the V gene TRBV5-6, with D maybe TRBD1 (5 bases). Germline assignment: CDR1 SGHDT and CDR2 YYEEEE. The ends were cut back, 3 bases at V and 6 bases at J, with 16 bases in the middle. The CDR3 is made up of 15 amino acids. CDR3 protein: CASSSDIYGLNIQYF. In DNA form, the CDR3 reads TGTGCCAGCAGCTCGGACATCTATGGCCTAAACATTCAGTACTTC.

The chain employs TRBV18 and TRBJ2-7; 7 bases fit TRBD1. V was pared by 3 bases and J by 7 bases, with 9 bases of the junction left unmatched. The CDR3 is made up of 14 amino acids. Germline loops: CDR1 KGHSH, CDR2 LQKENI. The CDR3 region is CASSPATGVVEQYV. The CDR3 coding sequence is TGTGCCAGCTCACCTGCTACAGGGGTGGTGGAGCAGTACGTC.

This clonotype was counted many times. The chain uses TRBV5-4 and TRBJ2-5; D not certain. From germline, CDR1 is SGHNT and CDR2 YYREEE (reference sequence). This CDR3 region has 14 residues. V was pared by 4 bases and J by 4 bases, with 14 bases between. CDR3 DNA sequence: TGTGCCAGCAGCCCCGGACGAGTGGGAGAGACCCAGTACTTC. This sequence encodes CASSPGRVGETQYF.

This clonotype was seen once. At one boundary the junction diverges from the germline segment, which might be a read error. The rearrangement joins TRBV18 to TRBJ1-5; the D gene is possibly TRBD1 (6 bases). Germline values: CDR1 KGHSH, CDR2 LQKENI. There are 16 residues in the CDR3. The CDR3 DNA reads TGTGCCAGCTCACAAGCACAGGGAACCAGCAATCAGCCACAGCATTTT. Translating it yields CASSQAQGTSNQPQHF. Together with reference TRBV18 and TRBJ1-5, the CDR3 gives the full variable domain: NAGVMQNPRHLVRRRGQEARLRCSPMKGHSHVYWYRQLPEEGLKFMVYLQKENIIDESGMPKERFSAEFPKEGPSILRIQQVVRGDSAAYFCASSQAQGTSNQPQHFGDGTRLSIL.

This clonotype has at least ten counts. V is TRBV7-8 and J is TRBJ2-1; D may match TRBD1 or TRBD2 (5 bases each). V was pared by 4 bases and J by 9 bases, with 10 bases between. The CDR3 is made up of 12 amino acids. Looked up from germline, CDR1 is SGHVS and CDR2 is FQNEAQ. The CDR3 region has the DNA TGTGCCAGCAGCTCAGGGAGTTTTGAGCAGTTCTTC. The encoded protein is CASSSGSFEQFF.

In its sample, this clonotype was seen a few times. V and J are TRBV7-9 and TRBJ1-5, with a tentative D call TRBD1 (5 bases). The CDR3 is 15 amino acids. The germline gives CDR1 SEHNR, CDR2 FQNEAQ (reference sequence). V shed 5 bases and J shed 4 bases, with 15 bases lying between them. The CDR3 nucleotides are TGTGCCAGCAGCCCTCCGGGACGGGGGAATCAGCCCCAGCATTTT. Translated: CASSPPGRGNQPQHF.

This clonotype was seen repeatedly, ten times or more. This sequence joins TRBV29-1 and TRBJ2-7, with D possibly TRBD1 on 6 matching bases. Trimming stripped 6 bases from V and 2 bases from J, with 14 bases between. CDR1 is SQVTM and CDR2 is ANQGSEA in the germline V gene. The CDR3 is made up of 13 amino acids. CDR3 sequence reads: CSVPTGQTYEQYV. The CDR3 DNA is TGCAGCGTACCGACAGGTCAGACCTACGAGCAGTACGTC.

This clonotype was observed a few times. The chain has TRBV29-1 and TRBJ2-2, with D maybe TRBD1 (5 bases). CDR1 is SQVTM and CDR2 is ANQGSEA in the germline V gene. The CDR3 runs to 15 residues. Deletions cut 3 bases from V and 7 bases from J, with 18 bases between. This CDR3 is CSVDAAFTGNGELFF. DNA of the CDR3: TGCAGCGTTGACGCGGCCTTTACAGGAAACGGGGAGCTGTTTTTT.

This clonotype has more than one count but fewer than ten. The V and J genes are TRBV7-2 and TRBJ2-1; D might be TRBD1 (6 bases). CDR1 SGHTA and CDR2 FQGNSA come from the germline V gene. V lost 1 base and J lost 10, with 14 bases in between. This CDR3 spans 14 amino acids. In DNA form, the CDR3 reads TGTGCCAGCAGCTTAGGTGAGGGGGTAAGGGAGCAGTTCTTC. Protein product: CASSLGEGVREQFF.

This clonotype was counted between two and nine times. V is TRBV20-1 and J is TRBJ2-5; perhaps TRBD1 as D (5 bases). V gave up 6 bases and J gave up 5 bases, with 19 bases separating them. The CDR3 length is 14 residues. CDR1 and CDR2 from the germline V gene are DFQATT and SNEGSKA (reference sequence). CDR3 residues: CSARRIDSLETQYF. The CDR3 DNA reads TGCAGTGCCCGACGAATAGACAGCCTGGAGACCCAGTACTTC.

The gene calls are TRBV12-3 or TRBV12-4 and TRBJ2-5, with 8 bases identical to TRBD2. V lost 5 bases and J lost 1; bases outside the gene matches: 3. This CDR3 contains 14 residues. The CDR3 DNA reads as TGTGCCAGCAGTCCGCGGGGGGTCCAAGAGACCCAGTACTTC. It specifies CASSPRGVQETQYF.

There are many counts of this clonotype. V gene TRBV7-9 combines with J gene TRBJ2-7; TRBD2 is a possible D gene (5 bases). The CDR3 contains 16 residues. The V end was cut by 1 base, the J end by 0 bases, with 13 bases between. The V gene's germline CDR1 is SEHNR and CDR2 FQNEAQ (reference sequence). The chain's CDR3 is CASSLGGSGSSYEQYV. The CDR3 nucleotides read TGTGCCAGCAGCTTAGGAGGAAGCGGCAGCTCCTACGAGCAGTACGTC.

V and J are TRBV4-3 and TRBJ2-2; the D gene is possibly TRBD1 (5 bases). The V end lost 4 bases, the J end lost 2 bases, and 11 bases lay between the germline ends. The CDR3 is made up of 15 amino acids. The germline V gene encodes CDR1 LGHNA and CDR2 YSLEER. The CDR3 nucleotides read TGCGCCAGCAGCCCCCGACAGTTAAACACCGGGGAGCTGTTTTTT. The encoded protein is CASSPRQLNTGELFF.

This clonotype appeared a few times. The V and J genes are TRBV24-1 and TRBJ2-3; 8 bases map to TRBD1. CDR3 length: 17 residues. Germline loops: CDR1 KGHDR, CDR2 SFDVKD. The ends lost 4 bases at V and 0 bases at J; junction bases unmatched: 8. The CDR3 nucleotides read TGTGCCACCAGTGACGACCGGACAGGGACTAGCACAGATACGCAGTATTTT. Its translation: CATSDDRTGTSTDTQYF.